This T cell receptor beta chain was sequenced for a study of T-cell memory formation after mild COVID-19. In TCRdb, the 5' RACE reads were re-called with MiXCR into one record per CDR3 protein. The sample has around 530,000 distinct CDR3 sequences; about 20% are singletons. V lost 1 base, J lost 8 bases, and 14 bases stayed unmatched. The CDR3 loop spans 17 amino acids. This clonotype was sampled from an adult woman who had mild COVID-19 (a few samples of this study predate the infection). Cell type and time point are not known. V and J are TRBV12-3 or TRBV12-4 and TRBJ1-2; 9 nucleotides agree with TRBD1. Sequencing was performed on PBMCs or a T cell subset sorted from them (not recorded which). The CDR3 DNA sequence: TGTGCCAGCAGTTTAGTGGGCAGACAGGGGGAAACTCGCGGCTACACCTTC. Protein: CASSLVGRQGETRGYTF.